The entry below describes one TCR beta chain. These data belong to a study of T cells expressing NK-cell markers. The CDR3 runs 13 residues. TCRdb processed the 5' RACE reads again and assigns one entry to each CDR3 protein, with no DNA. Its clone listing holds 350,000 to 400,000 distinct CDR3 sequences. The TCR comes from a woman aged 45 to 65 in good health. This sequence joins TRBV12-3 or TRBV12-4 and TRBJ2-1; TCRdb gives TRBD1 as the D gene, but with no DNA this cannot be confirmed. Sequenced material: blood T cells: a sorted CD56 or NKG2C T cell subset, CD4+ or CD8+ T cells, or bulk PBMC T cells (not recorded which). The CDR3 here is CASSLDQGDEQFF.